These T cell receptor beta chains were read from a single sample in a study of beta chain features in type 1 diabetes. Generated by immunoSEQ multiplex PCR, the TCRdb table keeps only in-frame clones and is missing some. In the table there are roughly 400,000 clones, 11% to 15% of which are singletons. Sample: naive CD4+ T cells from blood. The receptors here all came from a man aged 25 to 40 in good health. Both conserved end residues are part of each CDR3. A D gene is named only where the DNA matches it firmly. Clone sizes are given selectively: once, few, many, or a class where the clone is expanded.

J | V | D | size | CDR3 | DNA
TRBJ2-7 | TRBV4-3 | TRBD1 | . | CASSQFQGAYEQYF | TGCGCCAGCAGCCAATTCCAGGGGGCCTACGAGCAGTACTTC
TRBJ2-5 | TRBV7-2 | TRBD1 | few | CASTETGAAGTQYF | TGTGCCAGCACCGAGACAGGGGCCGCAGGGACCCAGTACTTC
TRBJ2-5 | TRBV6-1 | TRBD1 | . | CASIRDRGRETQYF | TGTGCCAGCATCCGGGACAGGGGACGGGAGACCCAGTACTTC
TRBJ2-1 | TRBV5-1 | . | . | CASSGDGSSYNEQFF | TGCGCCAGCAGCGGGGACGGGAGCTCCTACAATGAGCAGTTCTTC
TRBJ2-7 | TRBV20-1 | . | few | CSASRDYEQYF | TGCAGTGCTAGCCGGGACTACGAGCAGTACTTC
TRBJ2-5 | TRBV18 | . | . | CASSPDTGRETQYF | TGTGCCAGCTCACCTGACACAGGAAGGGAGACCCAGTACTTC
TRBJ1-1 | TRBV29-1 | . | . | CSAASTEAFF | TGCAGCGCTGCAAGCACTGAAGCTTTCTTT
TRBJ1-5 | TRBV30 | . | . | CAWSLGQPPNQPQHF | TGTGCCTGGAGTCTCGGACAGCCACCCAATCAGCCCCAGCATTTT
TRBJ1-5 | TRBV19 | . | few | CASSVRQAQPQHF | TGTGCCAGTAGTGTCCGACAGGCTCAGCCCCAGCATTTT
TRBJ2-7 | TRBV7-2 | . | . | CASSLDGWYTEVHEQYF | TGTGCCAGCAGCTTAGATGGCTGGTACACCGAGGTGCACGAGCAGTACTTC
TRBJ2-3 | TRBV30 | TRBD2 | . | CAWTRGTPTDTQYF | TGTGCCTGGACGCGGGGGACCCCCACAGATACGCAGTATTTT
TRBJ1-4 | TRBV11-2 | . | . | CASSPGRGGQEKLFF | TGTGCCAGCAGCCCGGGACGAGGAGGCCAAGAAAAACTGTTTTTT
TRBJ2-2 | TRBV5-1 | . | . | CASSLEQVNTGELFF | TGCGCCAGCAGCTTGGAACAGGTTAACACCGGGGAGCTGTTTTTT
TRBJ2-1 | TRBV5-1 | TRBD2 | . | CASTGTSGSNEQFF | TGCGCCAGCACCGGGACTAGCGGGAGCAATGAGCAGTTCTTC
TRBJ1-2 | TRBV30 | . | . | CAWRTGGGYTF | TGTGCCTGGAGAACTGGTGGCGGCTACACCTTC
TRBJ2-1 | TRBV7-8 | TRBD2 | . | CASSFGRLLSSYNEQFF | TGTGCCAGCAGCTTCGGGAGGCTCCTAAGCTCCTACAATGAGCAGTTCTTC
TRBJ2-4 | TRBV28 | TRBD2 | . | CASSASGGSAVQYF | TGTGCCAGCAGTGCTAGCGGAGGTAGTGCCGTTCAGTACTTC
TRBJ1-1 | TRBV18 | . | . | CASSPPGMNTEAFF | TGTGCCAGCTCACCTCCCGGGATGAACACTGAAGCTTTCTTT
TRBJ2-2 | TRBV19 | . | few | CASSGGTFGGELFF | TGTGCCAGTAGTGGAGGGACGTTCGGCGGGGAGCTGTTTTTT
TRBJ1-4 | TRBV18 | . | . | CASSPGGIEKLFF | TGTGCCAGCTCCCCCGGAGGTATCGAAAAACTGTTTTTT
TRBJ2-4 | TRBV19 | . | few | CASSITGTNKNIQYF | TGTGCCAGTAGTATCACAGGCACCAACAAAAACATTCAGTACTTC
TRBJ1-1 | TRBV7-6 | TRBD1 | . | CASSFRTGTNTEAFF | TGTGCCAGCAGCTTTAGGACAGGGACGAACACTGAAGCTTTCTTT
TRBJ2-1 | TRBV5-1 | . | few | CASSLGPGVPYNEQFF | TGCGCCAGCAGCTTGGGACCGGGGGTCCCCTACAATGAGCAGTTCTTC
TRBJ1-3 | TRBV9 | . | . | CASTNEDRFSGNTIYF | TGTGCCAGCACGAATGAAGACAGGTTCTCTGGAAACACCATATATTTT
TRBJ1-2 | TRBV4-3 | . | few | CASSQSTGPYGYTF | TGCGCCAGCAGCCAATCGACAGGCCCCTATGGCTACACCTTC
TRBJ1-1 | TRBV29-1 | . | few | CSVGQRNTEAFF | TGCAGCGTTGGACAGCGGAACACTGAAGCTTTCTTT
TRBJ2-5 | TRBV11-2 | TRBD1 | few | CASSYEQGLQETQYF | TGTGCCAGCAGCTATGAACAGGGGCTACAAGAGACCCAGTACTTC